One sample yielded the 32 T cell receptor beta chains listed below, sequenced in a study of shared clonotypes between healthy human individuals. Generated by immunoSEQ multiplex PCR, the TCRdb table keeps only in-frame clones and is missing some. The sample records 450,000 to 500,000 clones, over 65% being singletons. Sequencing used PBMCs. These TCRs come from a woman in her thirties or forties in good health. Some clones in this sample may be carry-over from other donors' samples.

CDR3 bases: TGTGCCACCAGGGCGGGACTGGATACGCAGTATTTT. Amino acids: CATRAGLDTQYF. V is TRBV15 and J is TRBJ2-3; TRBD2 is a possible D gene (6 bases). This CDR3 is 12 amino acids long. Germline lookup yields CDR1 LNHNV and CDR2 YYDKDF (reference sequence). V shed 6 bases and J shed 6 bases, with 10 bases lying between them.

This clone was detected many times. J is TRBJ1-4 and V is TRBV9; unclear D gene. Trimming cost V 0 bases and J 4 bases, with 7 bases left between them. CDR1 and CDR2 (germline): SGDLS, YYNGEE. There are 14 residues in the CDR3. CDR3 region: CASSVGASNEKLFF. CDR3 sequence (DNA): TGTGCCAGCAGCGTAGGGGCAAGTAATGAAAAACTGTTTTTT.

This clone occurred many times. V is TRBV2 and J is TRBJ1-5, with D maybe TRBD1 (6 bases). V lost 4 bases and J lost 4, with 11 bases in between. Germline-derived CDR1 and CDR2 are SNHLY and FYNNEI. This CDR3 region has 14 residues. For the CDR3, the DNA is TGTGCCAGCAGTGGAACAGGGTGGAATCAGCCCCAGCATTTT. It is translated as CASSGTGWNQPQHF.

The chain links TRBV5-4 to TRBJ2-7; 11 bases align to TRBD1. The CDR3 sequence is 13 residues long. Germline CDR1 and CDR2: SGHNT and YYREEE (reference sequence). Germline trimming cut 3 bases from V and 5 bases from J; bases unmatched to any gene: 1. The CDR3 DNA reads as TGTGCCAGCAGCTGGGACAGGGGGGACGAGCAGTACTTC. Residues: CASSWDRGDEQYF.

Details on this clone: This specimen includes other DNA sequences encoding the same CDR3. V gene TRBV7-2 combines with J gene TRBJ2-1, with 8 bases that match TRBD2. The CDR3 runs 15 residues. CDR1 SGHTA and CDR2 FQGNSA come from the germline V gene. Unmatched junction bases numbered 7, after V lost 6 bases and J lost 3 bases. CDR3 amino acids: CASRLTGTSYNEQFF. The CDR3 nucleotides read TGTGCCAGCAGGCTCACCGGGACTAGCTACAATGAGCAGTTCTTC.

This clone occurred once. The CDR3: CASSYGGIRNTEAFF. The DNA for the CDR3 is TGTGCCAGCAGTTACGGGGGGATTCGGAACACTGAAGCTTTCTTT. This chain joins TRBV6-5 and TRBJ1-1; possibly TRBD1 for D (5 bases). Trimming left V 2 bases short and J 1 base short, with 11 bases between. Germline-derived CDR1 and CDR2 are MNHEY and SVGAGI. This CDR3 spans 15 amino acids.

The chain recombines TRBV7-9 with TRBJ2-5; D is unresolved. TRBJ2-7 explains the end of the DNA better; the J call may be wrong. The CDR3 totals 13 residues. Germline CDR1 SEHNR, CDR2 FQNEAQ (reference sequence). The CDR3 DNA sequence: TGTGCCAGCAGCTTAGAAATCCTCGGCGAGCAGTACTTC. This codes for CASSLEILGEQYF.

V is TRBV9 and J is TRBJ1-2, with a tentative D call TRBD1 (5 bases). This CDR3 is built from 14 residues. The germline gives CDR1 SGDLS, CDR2 YYNGEE. With 0 bases removed from V and 7 bases from J, the gap between germline ends came to 13 bases. Here the CDR3 reads CASSVDEGSGGYTF. The CDR3, as DNA: TGTGCCAGCAGCGTAGATGAGGGGTCAGGTGGCTACACCTTC.

V and J are TRBV19 and TRBJ1-2; D perhaps matches TRBD1 (6 bases). The CDR3 covers 15 residues. Between the trimmed V and J ends, which lost 4 bases and 5 bases, there was a span of 17 bases. Germline V CDR1 and CDR2: LNHDA, SQIVND (reference sequence). As DNA, the CDR3 is TGTGCCAGTAGTACCTCACCCGGAGGGGGGTATGGCTACACCTTC. Residues: CASSTSPGGGYGYTF.

The sample holds many counts of this clone. The chain employs TRBV15 and TRBJ2-3; 7 positions match TRBD2. V gave up 5 bases and J gave up 6 bases; unmatched junction bases: 11. CDR3 length equals 15 residues. The germline V gene has CDR1 LNHNV and CDR2 YYDKDF (reference sequence). Here the CDR3 reads CATSPTTWGGDTQYF. DNA of the CDR3: TGTGCCACCAGCCCTACTACCTGGGGGGGGGATACGCAGTATTTT.

The V gene is TRBV9, the J gene TRBJ2-7, with D perhaps given as TRBD1 or TRBD2 (6 bases each). The ends were cut back, 4 bases at V and 2 bases at J, with 19 bases in the middle. CDR1 is SGDLS, CDR2 YYNGEE, per germline. The CDR3 is 16 amino acids. The CDR3 is CASSRRGADLPYEQYF. For the CDR3, the DNA is TGTGCCAGCAGCCGTAGGGGGGCCGACCTACCCTACGAGCAGTACTTC.

This sequence joins TRBV20-1 and TRBJ2-1; tentatively, D is TRBD2 (6 bases). The CDR3 sequence is 11 residues long. Germline CDR1 is DFQATT and CDR2 is SNEGSKA (reference sequence). V was pared by 7 bases and J by 12 bases, with 16 bases between. Written as DNA, the CDR3 is TGCAGTGTCAGACTAGGTTCAGGGCAGTTCTTC. It is translated as CSVRLGSGQFF.

Points on this clone: This probably arose from a read error, given a far larger clone one base away. Within the sample, other DNA sequences also encode this same CDR3. This chain links TRBV4-2 with TRBJ1-1; possible D gene TRBD1, 5 bases. The CDR3 sequence is 15 residues long. The germline CDR1 and CDR2 sequences are LGHNA and YNFKEQ. The germline V and J ends were trimmed by 4 bases and 5 bases, with 17 bases remaining between them. The DNA of the CDR3 is TGTGCCAGCAGCCTGGATCGGGCAGGGTTAACTGAAGCTTTCTTT. Translation: CASSLDRAGLTEAFF.

This rearrangement joins TRBV19 to TRBJ2-7, with D tentatively TRBD2 (6 bases). Germline CDR1 and CDR2: LNHDA and SQIVND (reference sequence). This CDR3 is built from 14 residues. Trimming left V 2 bases short and J 4 bases short, with 12 bases between. The CDR3 region is CASSISAGTYEQYF. In DNA form, the CDR3 reads TGTGCCAGTAGTATATCGGCAGGGACTTACGAGCAGTACTTC.

The gene calls are TRBV6-1 and TRBJ2-2; D gene unclear. V was pared by 7 bases and J by 5 bases, with 11 bases between. Germline V gives CDR1 MNHNS, CDR2 SASEGT. This CDR3 has 13 residues. CDR3 residues: CASTLDRTGELFF. The CDR3 nucleotides are TGTGCCAGCACCCTAGATCGGACCGGGGAGCTGTTTTTT.

The gene calls are TRBV28 and TRBJ1-6; 9 bases fit TRBD1. The germline gives CDR1 MDHEN, CDR2 SYDVKM. The CDR3 runs to 15 residues. V shed 8 bases, J shed 8 bases, and the junction held 10 bases outside the gene matches. CDR3 coding DNA: TGTGCCAGCCAAACAGGGGGCAATAGGGATTCACCCCTCCACTTT. Translated, it gives CASQTGGNRDSPLHF.

This rearrangement joins TRBV5-1 to TRBJ2-2; a weak D match, TRBD1 (5 bases). CDR1 is SGHRS and CDR2 is YFSETQ in the germline V gene. This CDR3 is built from 16 residues. Trimming left V 0 bases short and J 0 bases short, with 9 bases between. As DNA, the CDR3 is TGCGCCAGCAGCTTGGTACAGGTGGCGAACACCGGGGAGCTGTTTTTT. Protein: CASSLVQVANTGELFF.

The chain combines TRBV10-3 with TRBJ1-2; D is ambiguous. CDR1 and CDR2 from the germline V gene are ENHRY and SYGVKD. Trimming cost V 0 bases and J 8 bases, with 10 bases left between them. The CDR3 consists of 13 residues. CDR3 in amino acids: CAISESEDLGYTF. In DNA form, the CDR3 reads TGTGCCATCAGTGAGTCAGAGGATCTGGGCTACACCTTC.

Here the CDR3 DNA reads TGTGCCAGCAGTTTGAGGGAGGGGTATGGCTACACCTTC. Protein sequence: CASSLREGYGYTF. V gene TRBV27 combines with J gene TRBJ1-2; possibly TRBD1 for D (5 bases). V lost 3 bases to trimming and J lost 5 bases, with 10 bases between them. CDR3 length: 13 amino acids. Per germline, CDR1 MNHEY and CDR2 SMNVEV (reference sequence).

This clone was counted once. The rearrangement uses TRBV7-9 and TRBJ2-7; D is possibly TRBD2 (6 bases). Germline CDR1 reads SEHNR; CDR2 reads FQNEAQ (reference sequence). This CDR3 contains 12 residues. V shed 2 bases and J shed 5 bases, with 7 bases lying between them. The CDR3, as DNA: TGTGCCAGCAGCTTACGGAGGGACGAGCAGTACTTC. The encoded protein is CASSLRRDEQYF.

V is TRBV19 and J is TRBJ1-1; D gene uncertain. This CDR3 has 14 residues. Germline lookup yields CDR1 LNHDA and CDR2 SQIVND (reference sequence). Trimming shortened V by 5 bases and J by 1 base, and 11 bases separated the two germline ends. CDR3 coding DNA: TGTGCCAGTAGTTTTCTCGGCGGGAACACTGAAGCTTTCTTT. It yields the protein CASSFLGGNTEAFF.

In this sample, this clone turned up a few times. V gene TRBV5-1 combines with J gene TRBJ1-5, with D maybe TRBD1 (5 bases). V lost 0 bases and J 7 bases, leaving 14 bases between the germline ends. Per germline, CDR1 SGHRS and CDR2 YFSETQ. This CDR3 region has 15 residues. This CDR3 reads CASSLGQGGSQPQHF. The CDR3 nucleotides read TGCGCCAGCAGCTTGGGCCAGGGAGGGTCCCAGCCCCAGCATTTT.

The V gene is TRBV10-3, the J gene TRBJ2-7; D possibly matches TRBD1 or TRBD2 (5 bases each). The CDR3 runs to 12 residues. Germline V CDR1 and CDR2: ENHRY, SYGVKD. V lost 8 bases and J lost 4, with 12 bases in between. The CDR3 DNA reads TGTGCCATCTCCCAAGAGGGGTACGAGCAGTACTTC. This sequence encodes CAISQEGYEQYF.

A remark on this clone: This may come from a read error, since a much larger clone is one base off. The CDR3 bases are TGTGCCAGCTGTTCTCCAGGGGGCTGGGACACTGAAGCTTTCTTT. As protein: CASCSPGGWDTEAFF. This chain uses TRBV28 with TRBJ1-1; 8 bases agree with TRBD1. CDR3 length: 15 residues. The V gene's germline CDR1 is MDHEN and CDR2 SYDVKM. V was clipped by 8 bases and J by 3 bases; unmatched bases: 11.

This clone was picked up a small number of times. The V and J genes are TRBV18 and TRBJ2-5; D is unresolved. Germline-derived CDR1 and CDR2 are KGHSH and LQKENI. V was clipped by 0 bases and J by 4 bases, with 3 bases between them. There are 12 residues in the CDR3. CDR3 amino acids: CASSPPAETQYF. The CDR3 coding sequence is TGTGCCAGCTCACCACCTGCAGAGACCCAGTACTTC.

This clone was counted only a few times. The rearrangement uses TRBV9 and TRBJ2-5; the D gene is possibly TRBD1 (6 bases). Germline lookup yields CDR1 SGDLS and CDR2 YYNGEE. Trimming removed 7 bases from V and 3 bases from J, with 19 bases in between. The CDR3 covers 15 residues. This CDR3 reads CASRRLGGREETQYF. For the CDR3, the DNA is TGTGCCAGCCGCCGACTTGGGGGCAGGGAAGAGACCCAGTACTTC.

This clone was seen once. The chain uses TRBV18 and TRBJ2-7; 7 nucleotides align to TRBD1. Germline loops: CDR1 KGHSH, CDR2 LQKENI. V was pared by 5 bases and J by 7 bases, with 14 bases of the junction left unmatched. The CDR3 loop spans 15 amino acids. The chain's CDR3 is CASSIVRDRSTEQYF. The CDR3 nucleotides read TGTGCCAGCTCAATCGTCCGGGACAGATCTACTGAGCAGTACTTC.

J is TRBJ2-3 and V is TRBV28, with a weak D call TRBD2 (6 bases). V shed 3 bases and J shed 7 bases, with 23 bases lying between them. Germline CDR1 reads MDHEN; CDR2 reads SYDVKM. The CDR3 spans 17 residues. The CDR3 nucleotides are TGTGCCAGCAGTTTCTCCCTCTTAGCGGACGCACAGAATACGCAGTATTTT. Its translation is CASSFSLLADAQNTQYF.

In this sample, this clone turned up once. This chain links TRBV5-1 with TRBJ1-2; no clear D gene. Germline values: CDR1 SGHRS, CDR2 YFSETQ. V lost 4 bases, J lost 2 bases, and 12 bases lay in between. CDR3 size: 14 residues. The CDR3 here is CASSAGPGNYGYTF. For the CDR3, the DNA is TGCGCCAGCAGCGCGGGCCCCGGGAACTATGGCTACACCTTC.

In its sample, this clone was seen once. The chain is built from TRBV20-1 and TRBJ2-5; D gene unclear. There are 10 residues in the CDR3. CDR1 and CDR2 from the germline V gene are DFQATT and SNEGSKA (reference sequence). Trimming removed 2 bases at V and 4 bases at J, with 2 bases between. The CDR3 DNA sequence: TGCAGTGCTAGAATAGAGACCCAGTACTTC. This translates into CSARIETQYF.

This chain links TRBV25-1 with TRBJ1-5, with a tentative D call TRBD1 (6 bases). Looked up from germline, CDR1 is MGHDK and CDR2 is SYGVNS. This CDR3 comprises 17 residues. V dropped 1 base and J dropped 2 bases, with 15 bases sitting between them. The CDR3: CASSEWLGGAGNQPQHF. The CDR3 coding sequence is TGTGCCAGCAGTGAATGGCTCGGGGGGGCCGGCAATCAGCCCCAGCATTTT.

V gene TRBV4-3 combines with J gene TRBJ1-1; a possible D gene is TRBD1 (5 bases). This CDR3 is 15 amino acids long. V lost 3 bases to trimming and J lost 4 bases, with 15 bases between them. The V gene's germline CDR1 is LGHNA and CDR2 YSLEER. CDR3 nucleotide sequence: TGCGCCAGCAGCCAGGCCGGGGGGGGATCCACTGAAGCTTTCTTT. Protein product: CASSQAGGGSTEAFF.